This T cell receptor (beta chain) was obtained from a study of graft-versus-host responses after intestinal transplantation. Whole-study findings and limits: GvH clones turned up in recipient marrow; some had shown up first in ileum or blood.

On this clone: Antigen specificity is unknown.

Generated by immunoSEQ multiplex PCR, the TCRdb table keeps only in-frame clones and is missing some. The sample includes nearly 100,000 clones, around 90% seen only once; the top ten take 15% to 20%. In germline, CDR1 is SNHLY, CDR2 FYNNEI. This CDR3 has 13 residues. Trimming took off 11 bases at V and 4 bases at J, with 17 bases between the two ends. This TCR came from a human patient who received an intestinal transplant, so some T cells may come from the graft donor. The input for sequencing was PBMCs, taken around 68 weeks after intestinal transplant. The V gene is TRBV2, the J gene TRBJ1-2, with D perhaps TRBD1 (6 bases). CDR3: CAGAGVGAYGYTF. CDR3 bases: TGTGCCGGAGCAGGGGTTGGGGCCTATGGCTACACCTTC.